The 16 T cell receptor beta chains below all came from one sample that was sequenced in a study of blood T cell repertoires in COVID-19. The method was immunoSEQ multiplex PCR; TCRdb's version includes in-frame clones alone and lacks a portion of them. Here the sample spans roughly 190,000 clones, about 86% being singletons. The source material was peripheral blood. The receptors were gathered from a man aged 25-45 years with active or convalescent COVID-19.

The rearrangement uses TRBV5-1 and TRBJ1-4; 8 bases fit TRBD1. V lost 0 bases, J lost 5 bases, and 0 bases stayed unmatched. CDR1 and CDR2 (germline): SGHRS, YFSETQ. The CDR3 consists of 14 residues. CDR3 amino acids: CASSLGTGNEKLFF. Here the CDR3 DNA reads TGCGCCAGCAGCTTGGGGACAGGGAATGAAAAACTGTTTTTT.

This clone has just one count. This chain links TRBV30 with TRBJ2-5, with 12 bases that match TRBD2. The junction had 5 bases not matched to a gene; V was cut back by 2 bases and J by 1 base. Germline loops: CDR1 GTSNPN, CDR2 SVGIG (reference sequence). The CDR3 has 16 residues. CDR3 in amino acids: CAWSTGLAGPQETQYF. For the CDR3, the DNA is TGTGCCTGGAGTACCGGACTAGCGGGGCCCCAAGAGACCCAGTACTTC.

V is TRBV5-1 and J is TRBJ1-4; 9 bases map to TRBD1. There are 17 residues in the CDR3. Per germline, CDR1 SGHRS and CDR2 YFSETQ. V was clipped by 5 bases and J by 3 bases; unmatched bases: 11. CDR3 coding DNA: TGCGCCAGCAGTGTGGGACAGGGTATAACGGCTAATGAAAAACTGTTTTTT. It encodes CASSVGQGITANEKLFF.

This clone was seen only once. The chain recombines TRBV19 with TRBJ2-2, with D possibly being TRBD2 (6 bases). V shed 0 bases and J shed 0 bases, with 14 bases lying between them. The CDR3 covers 18 residues. From germline, CDR1 is LNHDA and CDR2 SQIVND (reference sequence). CDR3 coding DNA: TGTGCCAGTAGTATAGATGGCGGGACGTTTGCGAACACCGGGGAGCTGTTTTTT. Translated: CASSIDGGTFANTGELFF.

The V and J genes are TRBV4-3 and TRBJ2-5, with 8 bases lining up with TRBD2. Germline V gene data show CDR1 as LGHNA and CDR2 as YSLEER. This CDR3 is 18 amino acids long. Trimming at V came to 0 bases and at J to 0 bases, leaving 9 bases not matched to a gene. The CDR3 reads CASSQELTTSGYQETQYF. CDR3 DNA: TGCGCCAGCAGCCAAGAATTAACAACTAGCGGTTACCAAGAGACCCAGTACTTC.

The chain carries TRBV9 and TRBJ1-3; a weak D match, TRBD1 (5 bases). The CDR3 is 16 amino acids. Trimming pared 2 bases from V and 2 bases from J, leaving 14 bases between. The germline V gene encodes CDR1 SGDLS and CDR2 YYNGEE. The CDR3 spells CASSVREVETGNTIYF. CDR3 in DNA: TGTGCCAGCAGCGTCAGGGAGGTTGAGACTGGAAACACCATATATTTT. Full variable domain (outside the CDR3, taken from reference TRBV9 and TRBJ1-3): DSGVTQTPKHLITATGQRVTLRCSPRSGDLSVYWYQQSLDQGLQFLIQYYNGEERAKGNILERFSAQQFPDLHSELNLSSLELGDSALYFCASSVREVETGNTIYFGEGSWLTVV.

V gene TRBV2 combines with J gene TRBJ2-2; TRBD2 aligns across 7 bases. V lost 0 bases and J lost 7; bases outside the gene matches: 14. CDR1 and CDR2 from the germline V gene are SNHLY and FYNNEI. The CDR3 covers 18 residues. CDR3 amino acids: CASSEAGVGGSMHGELFF. DNA of the CDR3: TGTGCCAGCAGTGAAGCAGGTGTCGGCGGGAGTATGCACGGGGAGCTGTTTTTT.

This clone occurred once. The chain couples TRBV24-1 to TRBJ1-2, with 9 bases identical to TRBD1. Germline trimming cut 5 bases from V and 4 bases from J; bases unmatched to any gene: 4. CDR1 KGHDR and CDR2 SFDVKD come from the germline V gene. The CDR3 runs to 14 residues. The CDR3 loop is CATSGTGEGYGYTF. The CDR3 coding sequence is TGTGCCACCAGTGGGACAGGGGAAGGCTATGGCTACACCTTC.

The chain couples TRBV13 to TRBJ2-7, with 9 bases lining up with TRBD2. V was clipped by 2 bases and J by 1 base; unmatched bases: 6. The germline V gene encodes CDR1 PRHDT and CDR2 FYEKMQ (reference sequence). This CDR3 region has 16 residues. The CDR3 DNA is TGTGCCAGCAGCTTACTCGGACTAGCGCCTTCCTACGAGCAGTACTTC. Translating it yields CASSLLGLAPSYEQYF.

This clone has ten or more counts. V is TRBV4-3 and J is TRBJ2-7; 7 nucleotides line up with TRBD1. Germline V gene data show CDR1 as LGHNA and CDR2 as YSLEER. Trimming took 2 bases from V and 3 from J; bases not matched to a gene: 4. CDR3 length equals 14 residues. The CDR3 sequence is CASSQSSGGYEQYF. The CDR3 region has the DNA TGCGCCAGCAGCCAATCATCAGGGGGCTACGAGCAGTACTTC.

The chain carries TRBV5-1 and TRBJ1-1; no firm D call. V dropped 2 bases and J dropped 1 base, with 12 bases sitting between them. CDR1 and CDR2 (germline): SGHRS, YFSETQ. The CDR3 extends over 15 amino acids. Here the CDR3 DNA reads TGCGCCAGCAGCTTAGAGGTCGCCGGGAACACTGAAGCTTTCTTT. This sequence encodes CASSLEVAGNTEAFF. Combining the CDR3 with reference TRBV5-1 and TRBJ1-1 gives the whole variable domain KAGVTQTPRYLIKTRGQQVTLSCSPISGHRSVSWYQQTPGQGLQFLFEYFSETQRNKGNFPGRFSGRQFSNSRSEMNVSTLELGDSALYLCASSLEVAGNTEAFFGQGTRLTVV.

The rearrangement joins TRBV19 to TRBJ1-4; D not certain. Germline lookup yields CDR1 LNHDA and CDR2 SQIVND (reference sequence). The V end was cut by 11 bases, the J end by 1 base, with 17 bases between. CDR3 length: 15 residues. The CDR3 DNA reads TGTGCCCTAGCCGCCGGAGGAGAAACTAATGAAAAACTGTTTTTT. It specifies CALAAGGETNEKLFF.

The V and J genes are TRBV27 and TRBJ1-1; a weak D match, TRBD1 (5 bases). This CDR3 is 12 amino acids long. V gave up 3 bases and J gave up 7 bases, with 9 bases separating them. CDR1 and CDR2 (germline): MNHEY, SMNVEV (reference sequence). DNA for the CDR3: TGTGCCAGCAGTTTCGGGGGGGGTGAAGCTTTCTTT. This sequence encodes CASSFGGGEAFF.

This clone has a handful of counts. The gene calls are TRBV2 and TRBJ1-2, with TRBD1 matching 9 bases. The J segment lost 3 bases and the V segment lost 7 bases, leaving 6 bases of the junction unmatched. Per germline, CDR1 SNHLY and CDR2 FYNNEI. The CDR3 extends over 14 amino acids. The CDR3 loop reads CASKGQGIDYGYTF. The DNA of the CDR3 is TGTGCCAGCAAAGGACAGGGGATAGACTATGGCTACACCTTC.

This clone was counted a few times. V is TRBV12-3 or TRBV12-4 and J is TRBJ1-6; weak D call: TRBD1 (6 bases). V was cut by 6 bases and J by 6 bases, with 9 bases left in between. The CDR3 runs 13 residues. The CDR3 nucleotides read TGTGCCAGCAGCGGACAGACTAATTCACCCCTCCACTTT. This codes for CASSGQTNSPLHF.

A few counts support this clone. The rearrangement links TRBV23-1 to TRBJ1-4; D is ambiguous. Being an ORF, TRBV23-1 has a function that is uncertain. The CDR3 length is 13 residues. Trimming stripped 4 bases from V and 3 bases from J, with 6 bases between. CDR3 region: CASSLEANEKLFF. CDR3 nucleotide sequence: TGCGCCAGCAGTCTCGAGGCTAATGAAAAACTGTTTTTT.